The 16 T cell receptor beta chains below were found in one sample sequenced in a study of blood T cell repertoires in COVID-19. Generated by immunoSEQ multiplex PCR, the TCRdb table keeps only in-frame clones and is missing some. The table shows hundreds of thousands of clones, with around 87% occurring only once. The sample was peripheral blood. Receptors originate from a woman aged 50 to 65 who had recovered from COVID-19.

The rearrangement uses TRBV18 and TRBJ1-5; 8 bases fit TRBD1. Trimming at V came to 3 bases and at J to 5 bases, leaving 6 bases not matched to a gene. In germline, CDR1 is KGHSH, CDR2 LQKENI. The CDR3 consists of 15 residues. CDR3 in amino acids: CASSPAGGLHQPQHF. The CDR3 region has the DNA TGTGCCAGCTCACCGGCAGGGGGCTTGCATCAGCCCCAGCATTTT.

The chain combines TRBV10-3 with TRBJ2-2, with TRBD2 identical over 9 bases. After removal of 6 bases from V and 0 bases from J, the junction contained 5 bases not matched to a gene. Germline V gives CDR1 ENHRY, CDR2 SYGVKD. This CDR3 comprises 16 residues. CDR3 DNA: TGTGCCATCAGCCTAGCGGGATCATCGAACACCGGGGAGCTGTTTTTT. This sequence encodes CAISLAGSSNTGELFF.

The chain couples TRBV2 to TRBJ2-3; 13 bases line up with TRBD2. CDR1 and CDR2 from the germline V gene are SNHLY and FYNNEI. CDR3 length: 17 amino acids. V was clipped by 6 bases and J by 5 bases; unmatched bases: 11. The CDR3 DNA sequence: TGTGCCAGCAGCGCCCTAACTAGCGGGGGGGCTAAAGATACGCAGTATTTT. This sequence encodes CASSALTSGGAKDTQYF.

Points on this clone: Other DNA sequences within the sample encode an identical CDR3. The chain is built from TRBV12-3 or TRBV12-4 and TRBJ1-5; perhaps TRBD1 as D (6 bases). V lost 5 bases, J lost 4 bases, and 9 bases lay in between. This CDR3 region has 13 residues. CDR3 amino acids: CASSLTGNQPQHF. CDR3 DNA: TGTGCCAGCAGTCTTACAGGGAATCAGCCCCAGCATTTT.

The CDR3 here is CASSLEASGSRGTDTQYF. The CDR3 DNA sequence: TGTGCCAGCAGCTTAGAGGCTAGCGGGAGTAGGGGCACAGATACGCAGTATTTT. This sequence joins TRBV7-6 and TRBJ2-3; 10 bases agree with TRBD2. The CDR3 totals 18 residues. Per the germline V gene, CDR1 is SGHVS and CDR2 is FNYEAQ. The junction had 8 bases not matched to a gene; V was cut back by 1 base and J by 1 base.

The gene calls are TRBV14 and TRBJ2-7; TRBD1 aligns across 8 bases. Germline CDR1 SGHDN, CDR2 FVKESK. V trimming: 6 bases; J trimming: 6 bases; junction bases outside the gene matches: 10. The CDR3 sequence is 14 residues long. The CDR3 DNA is TGTGCCAGCAGTCTAGACAGGGGACGGGGCGAGCAGTACTTC. It codes for CASSLDRGRGEQYF.

The chain uses TRBV5-1 and TRBJ2-7, with 8 bases fitting TRBD1. V dropped 7 bases and J dropped 0; count of bases not matched to a gene: 9. Germline CDR1 is SGHRS and CDR2 is YFSETQ. The CDR3 sequence is 15 residues long. Here the CDR3 reads CASRYQGASSYEQYF. CDR3 DNA sequence: TGCGCCAGCCGATACCAGGGGGCAAGCTCCTACGAGCAGTACTTC. Supplemented by reference TRBV5-1 and TRBJ2-7, the full variable domain reads KAGVTQTPRYLIKTRGQQVTLSCSPISGHRSVSWYQQTPGQGLQFLFEYFSETQRNKGNFPGRFSGRQFSNSRSEMNVSTLELGDSALYLCASRYQGASSYEQYFGPGTRLTVT.

J is TRBJ1-1 and V is TRBV7-2; the match to TRBD1 covers 7 bases. V lost 7 bases, J lost 2 bases, and 10 bases stayed unmatched. Germline CDR1 SGHTA, CDR2 FQGNSA. The CDR3 extends over 15 amino acids. CDR3 DNA: TGTGCCAGCAACGGGGGGGACAGACCAAACACTGAAGCTTTCTTT. Translating gives CASNGGDRPNTEAFF.

The rearrangement joins TRBV6-5 to TRBJ1-6, with D tentatively TRBD1 (5 bases). Trimming left V 2 bases short and J 8 bases short, with 10 bases between. Germline CDR1 reads MNHEY; CDR2 reads SVGAGI. The CDR3 loop spans 14 amino acids. As DNA, the CDR3 is TGTGCCAGCAGTTACCGGGGGTTTTATTCACCCCTCCACTTT. Translation gives CASSYRGFYSPLHF.

V is TRBV5-1 and J is TRBJ2-2, with 13 bases identical to TRBD2. CDR1 is SGHRS and CDR2 is YFSETQ in the germline V gene. V was clipped by 4 bases and J by 4 bases; unmatched bases: 7. The CDR3 spans 17 residues. The DNA for the CDR3 is TGCGCCAGCAGCGACCTGACTAGCGGGGGGACCACCGGGGAGCTGTTTTTT. It encodes CASSDLTSGGTTGELFF.

The chain joins TRBV29-1 to TRBJ2-5; 8 bases are shared with TRBD1. CDR3 length equals 11 residues. The trim removed 8 bases at V and 5 bases at J, leaving 4 bases unmatched. CDR1 is SQVTM and CDR2 is ANQGSEA in the germline V gene. DNA of the CDR3: TGCAGCATGAGACAGGGGGAGACCCAGTACTTC. Translating it yields CSMRQGETQYF. Variable domain in full (rest from reference TRBV29-1 and TRBJ2-5): SAVISQKPSRDICQRGTSLTIQCQVDSQVTMMFWYRQQPGQSLTLIATANQGSEATYESGFVIDKFPISRPNLTFSTLTVSNMSPEDSSIYLCSMRQGETQYFGPGTRLLVL.

This chain uses TRBV6-4 with TRBJ1-4, with TRBD1 matching 9 bases. Germline V CDR1 and CDR2: MRHNA, SNTAGT. This CDR3 is built from 17 residues. After removal of 8 bases from V and 4 bases from J, the junction contained 14 bases not matched to a gene. The CDR3, as DNA: TGTGCCAGCTTCACGGCGGGACAGGGTCGAAGTAATGAAAAACTGTTTTTT. Protein: CASFTAGQGRSNEKLFF.

The V call is TRBV18, the J call TRBJ1-1; weak D call: TRBD1 (5 bases). CDR3 size: 16 residues. V dropped 3 bases and J dropped 4 bases, with 18 bases sitting between them. Germline V CDR1 and CDR2: KGHSH, LQKENI. CDR3 DNA sequence: TGTGCCAGCTCACCTGTCCCGCGGGGGAGTGGCACTGAAGCTTTCTTT. Translating it yields CASSPVPRGSGTEAFF.

The CDR3 loop is CASKHDRVNSPLHF. For the CDR3, the DNA is TGTGCCAGCAAACACGACAGGGTTAATTCACCCCTCCACTTT. This rearrangement joins TRBV6-5 to TRBJ1-6; 7 bases agree with TRBD1. CDR1 is MNHEY, CDR2 SVGAGI, per germline. The trim removed 7 bases at V and 6 bases at J, leaving 6 bases unmatched. The CDR3 runs to 14 residues.

The J gene is TRBJ1-2, the V gene TRBV19; 7 positions match TRBD1. The CDR3 covers 12 residues. Losses at the gene ends were 6 bases for V and 8 bases for J; bases not matched to a gene: 6. Germline CDR1 is LNHDA and CDR2 is SQIVND (reference sequence). CDR3 coding DNA: TGTGCCAGTAGCGACAGGGTTGACGGCTACACCTTC. It encodes CASSDRVDGYTF.

CDR3 sequence (DNA): TGTGCCAGCAGTTCAGGGACAAACTACGAGCAGTACTTC. Translating it yields CASSSGTNYEQYF. The chain links TRBV12-3 or TRBV12-4 to TRBJ2-7; maybe TRBD1 (6 bases). There are 13 residues in the CDR3. Trimming took 4 bases from V and 3 from J, leaving 10 bases between them.